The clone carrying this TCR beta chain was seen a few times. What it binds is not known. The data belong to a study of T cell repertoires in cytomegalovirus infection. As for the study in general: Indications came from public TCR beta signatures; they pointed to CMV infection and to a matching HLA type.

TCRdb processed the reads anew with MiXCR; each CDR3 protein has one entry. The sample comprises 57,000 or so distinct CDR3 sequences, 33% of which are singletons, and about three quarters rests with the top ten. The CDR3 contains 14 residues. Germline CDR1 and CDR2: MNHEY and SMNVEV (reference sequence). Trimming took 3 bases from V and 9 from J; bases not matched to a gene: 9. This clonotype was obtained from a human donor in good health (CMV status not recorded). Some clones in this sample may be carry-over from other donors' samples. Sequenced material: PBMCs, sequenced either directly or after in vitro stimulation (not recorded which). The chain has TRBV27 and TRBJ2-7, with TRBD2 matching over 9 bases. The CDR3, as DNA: TGTGCCAGCAGTTTTACTAGCGGGCATGTACCGCAGTACTTC. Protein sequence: CASSFTSGHVPQYF.